A single sample is the source of the 21 T cell receptor beta chains below, sequenced in a study of response to subunit inactivated influenza vaccine. TCRdb re-analysed the RT-PCR reads in MiXCR, keeping a single row per CDR3 protein. The table lists 600,000 to 700,000 distinct CDR3 sequences, roughly 15% of them singletons. The specimen comprised PBMCs from blood, sampled 14 days before vaccination. The receptors shown here come from a man aged 50-59 years who received an inactivated influenza vaccine.

V is TRBV11-2 and J is TRBJ2-1; TRBD2 agrees at 7 bases. This CDR3 is 18 amino acids long. Trimming took 5 bases from V and 0 from J; bases not matched to a gene: 13. Germline assignment: CDR1 SGHAT and CDR2 FQNNGV. CDR3 coding DNA: TGTGCCAGCAGCCCCATGGGGTGGGCGGGAGTCTCCTACAATGAGCAGTTCTTC. This sequence encodes CASSPMGWAGVSYNEQFF. The variable domain in full, with the rest retrieved from reference TRBV11-2 and TRBJ2-1, is EAGVAQSPRYKIIEKRQSVAFWCNPISGHATLYWYQQILGQGPKLLIQFQNNGVVDDSQLPKDRFSAERLKGVDSTLKIQPAKLEDSAVYLCASSPMGWAGVSYNEQFFGPGTRLTVL.

This clonotype occurred a few times. This chain joins TRBV15 and TRBJ2-7, with D unresolved. Trimming pared 0 bases from V and 6 bases from J, leaving 6 bases between. The CDR3 runs 12 residues. Per germline, CDR1 LNHNV and CDR2 YYDKDF (reference sequence). CDR3 region: CATSRDITEQYF. Written as DNA, the CDR3 is TGTGCCACCAGCAGAGATATAACCGAGCAGTACTTC.

V is TRBV6-2 or TRBV6-3 and J is TRBJ2-7; possible D gene TRBD1, 6 bases. V was pared by 3 bases and J by 5 bases, with 11 bases between. The CDR3 has 13 residues. Per germline, CDR1 MNHEY and CDR2 SVGEGT. The CDR3 loop reads CASSYADSHEQYF. CDR3 bases: TGTGCCAGCAGTTATGCGGACAGCCACGAGCAGTACTTC.

Worth noting for this clonotype: The junction differs from germline at one of its ends, possibly a read error. V is TRBV5-5 and J is TRBJ2-3; D is undetermined. The CDR3 is 13 amino acids. Germline CDR1 is SGHKS and CDR2 is YYEKEE (reference sequence). CDR3 bases: TGTGCCCGCAGCTTTCTTATCACAGATACGCAGTATTTT. It is translated as CARSFLITDTQYF.

This clonotype was detected only a few times. The V gene is TRBV4-3, the J gene TRBJ2-7; perhaps TRBD1 as D (5 bases). Germline V gene lookup returns CDR1 LGHNA and CDR2 YSLEER. Trimming left V 4 bases short and J 3 bases short, with 13 bases between. The CDR3 has 14 residues. The CDR3 sequence: CASSPMARDYEQYF. CDR3 nucleotides: TGCGCCAGCAGCCCTATGGCCAGGGACTACGAGCAGTACTTC.

The chain joins TRBV25-1 to TRBJ2-7, with 8 bases identical to TRBD2. The CDR3 totals 13 residues. From germline, CDR1 is MGHDK and CDR2 SYGVNS. The V gene end was trimmed by 8 bases and the J gene end by 2 bases; junction bases not matched to a gene: 5. CDR3 nucleotides: TGTGCCAGCCTCGGAGCGGGGGCCTACGAGCAGTACTTC. Its translation: CASLGAGAYEQYF.

The chain uses TRBV18 and TRBJ2-7; no firm D call. The V gene's germline CDR1 is KGHSH and CDR2 LQKENI. The CDR3 is 14 residues long. With 0 bases removed from V and 2 bases from J, the gap between germline ends came to 8 bases. The chain's CDR3 is CASSPPGNPYEQYF. The CDR3 DNA reads as TGTGCCAGCTCACCACCGGGTAATCCCTACGAGCAGTACTTC.

This clonotype has more than one count but fewer than ten. The rearrangement uses TRBV6-1 and TRBJ2-5, with D hard to call. The CDR3 is 14 amino acids. V lost 5 bases and J lost 2, with 12 bases in between. CDR1 is MNHNS, CDR2 SASEGT, per germline. This CDR3 is CASSRKGYQETQYF. Here the CDR3 DNA reads TGTGCCAGCAGTCGTAAAGGGTATCAAGAGACCCAGTACTTC.

The chain combines TRBV12-3 or TRBV12-4 with TRBJ2-5, with TRBD2 identical over 8 bases. The junction had 9 bases not matched to a gene; V was cut back by 3 bases and J by 3 bases. The CDR3 is 16 amino acids. CDR3 coding DNA: TGTGCCAGCAGTTTTCGGCTAGCGGGTGATAAAGAGACCCAGTACTTC. Encoded protein: CASSFRLAGDKETQYF.

The chain joins TRBV5-6 to TRBJ2-1; D is unresolved. Germline lookup yields CDR1 SGHDT and CDR2 YYEEEE. V was clipped by 4 bases and J by 9 bases, with 14 bases between them. The CDR3 consists of 13 residues. CDR3 nucleotides: TGTGCCAGCAGCGGTGACCTGAGGAGTGAGCAGTTCTTC. It codes for CASSGDLRSEQFF.

This clonotype was picked up many times. The chain joins TRBV6-1 to TRBJ1-2; 7 bases are a match to TRBD1. V gave up 5 bases and J gave up 0 bases; unmatched junction bases: 3. The CDR3 has 14 residues. The germline CDR1 and CDR2 sequences are MNHNS and SASEGT. The CDR3 sequence: CASSQDRPNYGYTF. As DNA, the CDR3 is TGTGCCAGCAGTCAGGACAGGCCTAACTATGGCTACACCTTC.

This sequence joins TRBV5-1 and TRBJ1-3, with 10 bases matching TRBD1. The CDR3 sequence is 16 residues long. Germline V gene lookup returns CDR1 SGHRS and CDR2 YFSETQ. V lost 4 bases, J lost 3 bases, and 7 bases stayed unmatched. CDR3 protein: CASSEDRGLFGNTIYF. The CDR3 DNA reads as TGCGCCAGCAGCGAAGACAGGGGGCTTTTTGGAAACACCATATATTTT.

In its sample, this clonotype was seen many times. The chain recombines TRBV20-1 with TRBJ1-4, with 7 bases that match TRBD1. V shed 4 bases and J 12 bases; nucleotides not matched to a gene: 11. Germline CDR1 DFQATT, CDR2 SNEGSKA (reference sequence). This CDR3 region has 13 residues. The CDR3 DNA sequence: TGCAGTGCTAAGAGCAGGGGGGAGGTTGAACTGTTTTTT. Its protein product is CSAKSRGEVELFF.

The chain carries TRBV6-2 or TRBV6-3 and TRBJ1-1; D remains ambiguous. V lost 6 bases and J 3 bases, leaving 11 bases between the germline ends. The CDR3 sequence is 13 residues long. Germline V gives CDR1 MNHEY, CDR2 SVGEGT. The DNA of the CDR3 is TGTGCCAGCAGACCGGGTAGGGACACTGAAGCTTTCTTT. Translating it yields CASRPGRDTEAFF.

The table lists this clonotype with a few counts. CDR3 residues: CASSPGDGVGQPQHF. The CDR3 nucleotides are TGCGCCAGCAGCCCTGGTGACGGGGTGGGTCAGCCCCAGCATTTT. The chain links TRBV5-1 to TRBJ1-5, with D hard to call. V was trimmed by 4 bases and J by 6 bases, leaving 17 bases between them. The CDR3 loop spans 15 amino acids. The V gene's germline CDR1 is SGHRS and CDR2 YFSETQ.

V usage is TRBV4-1 and J usage is TRBJ2-7; D gene uncertain. Germline CDR1 MGHRA, CDR2 YSYEKL. V gave up 1 base and J gave up 3 bases, with 7 bases separating them. This CDR3 is built from 13 residues. Here the CDR3 reads CASSQGLRYEQYF. DNA for the CDR3: TGCGCCAGCAGCCAAGGACTGCGCTACGAGCAGTACTTC.

This clonotype was observed a handful of times. This chain uses TRBV27 with TRBJ2-1; 7 bases are shared with TRBD1. Germline CDR1 reads MNHEY; CDR2 reads SMNVEV (reference sequence). Trimming at V came to 0 bases and at J to 7 bases, leaving 6 bases not matched to a gene. The length of the CDR3 is 15 residues. CDR3 nucleotides: TGTGCCAGCAGTTTATCCCAGACAGGGTTGAATGAGCAGTTCTTC. This gives the protein CASSLSQTGLNEQFF.

This chain connects TRBV3-1 to TRBJ2-5; weak D call: TRBD2 (5 bases). The germline gives CDR1 LGHDT, CDR2 YNNKEL (reference sequence). Trimming removed 3 bases from V and 1 base from J, with 6 bases in between. This CDR3 is 13 amino acids long. The DNA of the CDR3 is TGTGCCAGCAGCCAGCGGGTCCAAGAGACCCAGTACTTC. Amino acid sequence: CASSQRVQETQYF.

This clonotype was observed a few times. The chain links TRBV20-1 to TRBJ2-1, with 9 positions matching TRBD2. This CDR3 contains 16 residues. Germline lookup yields CDR1 DFQATT and CDR2 SNEGSKA (reference sequence). The V and J ends lost 0 bases and 2 bases, in that order; junction bases with no gene match: 5. CDR3 nucleotides: TGCAGTGCTAGAGAGCGGGAGGGCCTACCCTACAATGAGCAGTTCTTC. Its translation is CSAREREGLPYNEQFF.

This clonotype has more than one count but fewer than ten. The chain carries TRBV20-1 and TRBJ2-3; 9 positions agree with TRBD1. Trimming cost V 3 bases and J 6 bases; bases outside gene matches: 7. Germline CDR1 and CDR2: DFQATT and SNEGSKA (reference sequence). The CDR3 is 14 amino acids. Here the CDR3 reads CSARYRGRTDTQYF. Here the CDR3 DNA reads TGCAGTGCTAGGTACAGGGGGCGAACGGATACGCAGTATTTT.

This clonotype occurred a few times. This chain links TRBV11-2 with TRBJ2-1; a weak D match, TRBD1 (5 bases). V was pared by 3 bases and J by 4 bases, with 7 bases between. The CDR3 extends over 13 amino acids. Germline CDR1 is SGHAT and CDR2 is FQNNGV. CDR3 sequence (DNA): TGTGCCAGCAGCTTTCAGGGTTACAATGAGCAGTTCTTC. Translating gives CASSFQGYNEQFF.